This TCR beta chain was found in a study of control samples from healthy donors and cancer patients. CDR1 GTSNPN and CDR2 SVGIG come from the germline V gene (reference sequence). The germline V and J ends were trimmed by 2 bases and 2 bases, with 9 bases remaining between them. CDR3 length: 13 residues. TCRdb's copy holds only in-frame clones and misses some; the assay was immunoSEQ multiplex PCR. Among 90,000 to 130,000 clones, 85% to 90% were seen once, and the ten largest hold around 4%. The sequenced material came from PBMCs. The chain has TRBV30 and TRBJ1-2, with unresolved D. This TCR was recovered from a woman between 55 and 75 years old with lung cancer. The CDR3 here is CAWSLTHNYGYTF. The CDR3 nucleotides read TGTGCCTGGAGTCTGACCCACAACTATGGCTACACCTTC.